This T cell receptor beta chain was sequenced during a study of blood T cell repertoires in COVID-19. The germline gives CDR1 SNHLY, CDR2 FYNNEI. Deletions cut 6 bases from V and 3 bases from J, with 8 bases between. This CDR3 contains 12 residues. This clone was seen a handful of times. Cohort assignment relied on participant-reported clinical history. TCRdb keeps only in-frame clones here, not all; method: immunoSEQ multiplex PCR. The data hold 350,000 to 550,000 clones, with 80% to 90% observed a single time. The rearrangement links TRBV2 to TRBJ1-1; no clear D gene. The TCR was taken from a young man who had recovered from COVID-19. Input material: PBMCs or T cells enriched from blood (not recorded which). The CDR3 is CASRDSDTEAFF. The CDR3 DNA follows: TGTGCCAGCAGGGACTCCGACACTGAAGCTTTCTTT.